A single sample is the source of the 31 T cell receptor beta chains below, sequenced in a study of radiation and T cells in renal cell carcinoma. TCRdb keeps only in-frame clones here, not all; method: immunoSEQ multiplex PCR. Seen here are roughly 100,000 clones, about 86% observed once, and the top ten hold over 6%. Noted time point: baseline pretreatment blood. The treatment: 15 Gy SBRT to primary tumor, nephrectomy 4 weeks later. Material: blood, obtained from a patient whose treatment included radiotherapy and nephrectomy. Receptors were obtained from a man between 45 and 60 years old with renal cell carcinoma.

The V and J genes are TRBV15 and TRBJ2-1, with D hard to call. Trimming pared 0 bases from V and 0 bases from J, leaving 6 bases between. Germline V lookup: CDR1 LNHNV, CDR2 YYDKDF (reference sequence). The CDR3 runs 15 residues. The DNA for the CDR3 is TGTGCCACCAGCAGAGACATTAACTCCTACAATGAGCAGTTCTTC. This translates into CATSRDINSYNEQFF.

The CDR3 sequence is CASSLQGFAGELFF. Here the CDR3 DNA reads TGCGCCAGCAGCTTGCAGGGATTTGCCGGGGAGCTGTTTTTT. V gene TRBV5-1 combines with J gene TRBJ2-2, with TRBD1 as a possible D gene (5 bases). Germline V gene data show CDR1 as SGHRS and CDR2 as YFSETQ. The ends were cut back, 1 base at V and 6 bases at J, with 10 bases in the middle. CDR3 length equals 14 residues.

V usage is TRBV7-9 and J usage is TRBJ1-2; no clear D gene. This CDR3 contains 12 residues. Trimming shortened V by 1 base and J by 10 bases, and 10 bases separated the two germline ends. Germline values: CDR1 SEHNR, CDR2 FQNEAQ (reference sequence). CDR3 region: CASSLDIRAYTF. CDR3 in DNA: TGTGCCAGCAGCTTAGACATTCGGGCCTACACCTTC.

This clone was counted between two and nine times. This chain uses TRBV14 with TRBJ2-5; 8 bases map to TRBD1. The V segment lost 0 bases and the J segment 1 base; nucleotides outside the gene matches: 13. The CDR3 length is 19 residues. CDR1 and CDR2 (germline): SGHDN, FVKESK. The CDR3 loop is CASSQDGVWAGGLQETQYF. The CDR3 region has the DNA TGTGCCAGCAGCCAAGATGGGGTGTGGGCAGGGGGCCTCCAAGAGACCCAGTACTTC.

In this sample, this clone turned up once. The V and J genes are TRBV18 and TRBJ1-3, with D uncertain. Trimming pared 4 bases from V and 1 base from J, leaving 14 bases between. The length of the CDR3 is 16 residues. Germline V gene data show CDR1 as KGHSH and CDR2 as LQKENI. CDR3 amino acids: CASSHLDRMSGNTIYF. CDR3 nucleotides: TGTGCCAGCTCACACCTGGATAGAATGTCTGGAAACACCATATATTTT.

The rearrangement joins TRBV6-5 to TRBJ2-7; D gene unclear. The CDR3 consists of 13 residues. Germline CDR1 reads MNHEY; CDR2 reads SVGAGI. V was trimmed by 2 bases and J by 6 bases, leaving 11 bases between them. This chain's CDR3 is CASSYVAEGEQYF. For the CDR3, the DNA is TGTGCCAGCAGTTACGTCGCGGAAGGCGAGCAGTACTTC.

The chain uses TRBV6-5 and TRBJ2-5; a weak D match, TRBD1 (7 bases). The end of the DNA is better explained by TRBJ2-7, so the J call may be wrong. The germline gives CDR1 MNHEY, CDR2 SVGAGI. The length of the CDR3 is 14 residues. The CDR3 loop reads CASSPTGEVYEQYF. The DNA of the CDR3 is TGTGCCAGCAGCCCCACAGGGGAGGTCTACGAGCAGTACTTC.

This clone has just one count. CDR3 loop: CASPPGSLHSYNEQFF. The CDR3, as DNA: TGTGCCAGTCCGCCTGGGAGCCTCCACTCCTACAATGAGCAGTTCTTC. The chain has TRBV28 and TRBJ2-1; a possible D gene is TRBD2 (5 bases). Per the germline V gene, CDR1 is MDHEN and CDR2 is SYDVKM. The V end was cut by 9 bases, the J end by 0 bases, with 18 bases between. CDR3 length: 16 amino acids.

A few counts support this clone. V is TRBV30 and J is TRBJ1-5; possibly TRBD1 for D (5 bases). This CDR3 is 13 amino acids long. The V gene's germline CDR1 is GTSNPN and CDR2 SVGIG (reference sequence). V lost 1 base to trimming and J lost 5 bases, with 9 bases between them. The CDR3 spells CAWSAGSDQPQHF. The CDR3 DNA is TGTGCCTGGAGTGCAGGGTCGGATCAGCCCCAGCATTTT.

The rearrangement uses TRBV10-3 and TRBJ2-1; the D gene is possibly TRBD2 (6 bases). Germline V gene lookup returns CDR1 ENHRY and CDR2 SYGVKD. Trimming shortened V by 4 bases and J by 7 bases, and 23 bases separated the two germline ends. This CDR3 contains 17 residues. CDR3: CAISGPPGAGLDNEQFF. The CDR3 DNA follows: TGTGCCATCAGTGGCCCTCCCGGGGCGGGGTTGGATAATGAGCAGTTCTTC.

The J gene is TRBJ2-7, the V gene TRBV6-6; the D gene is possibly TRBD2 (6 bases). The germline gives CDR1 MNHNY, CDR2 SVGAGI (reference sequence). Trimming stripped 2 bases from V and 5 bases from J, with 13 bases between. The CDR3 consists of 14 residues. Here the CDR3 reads CASSYTEPGDEQYF. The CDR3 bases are TGTGCCAGCAGTTACACGGAACCGGGGGACGAGCAGTACTTC.

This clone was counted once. Here the CDR3 reads CSVGGLAGRSYNEQFF. CDR3 DNA: TGCAGCGTTGGGGGCCTAGCGGGAAGGTCCTACAATGAGCAGTTCTTC. The chain uses TRBV29-1 and TRBJ2-1; 9 bases are shared with TRBD2. The germline CDR1 and CDR2 sequences are SQVTM and ANQGSEA. This CDR3 is 16 amino acids long. V gave up 4 bases and J gave up 1 base; unmatched junction bases: 8.

The CDR3 DNA follows: TGCGCCAGCAGCTTGGATGCCGGGTCGGCGGAGACCCAGTACTTC. Translating it yields CASSLDAGSAETQYF. V is TRBV5-1 and J is TRBJ2-5, with D hard to call. In germline, CDR1 is SGHRS, CDR2 YFSETQ. This CDR3 has 15 amino acids. Trimming removed 0 bases at V and 5 bases at J, with 14 bases between.

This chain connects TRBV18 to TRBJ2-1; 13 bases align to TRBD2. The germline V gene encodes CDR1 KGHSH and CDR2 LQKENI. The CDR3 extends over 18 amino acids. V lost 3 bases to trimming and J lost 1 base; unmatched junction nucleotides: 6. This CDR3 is CASSPTSGLAGSYNEQFF. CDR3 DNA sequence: TGTGCCAGCTCACCTACCTCGGGACTAGCGGGATCCTACAATGAGCAGTTCTTC.

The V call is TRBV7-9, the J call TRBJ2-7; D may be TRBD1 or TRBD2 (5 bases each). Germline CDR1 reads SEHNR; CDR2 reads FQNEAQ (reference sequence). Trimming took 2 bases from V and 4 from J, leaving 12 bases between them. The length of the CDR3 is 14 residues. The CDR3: CASSLWGKSYEQYF. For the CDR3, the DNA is TGTGCCAGCAGCTTATGGGGGAAGAGTTACGAGCAGTACTTC.

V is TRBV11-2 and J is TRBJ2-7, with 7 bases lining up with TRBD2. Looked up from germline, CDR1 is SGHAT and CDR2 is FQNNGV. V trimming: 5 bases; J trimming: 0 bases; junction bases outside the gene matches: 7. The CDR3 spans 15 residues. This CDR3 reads CASSPSREASYEQYF. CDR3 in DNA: TGTGCCAGCAGCCCTTCTCGGGAGGCCTCCTACGAGCAGTACTTC.

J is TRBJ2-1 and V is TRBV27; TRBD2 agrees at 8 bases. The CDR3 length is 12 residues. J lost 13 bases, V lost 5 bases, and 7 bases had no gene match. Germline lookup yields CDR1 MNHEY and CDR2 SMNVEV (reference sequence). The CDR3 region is CASSPGLAGQFF. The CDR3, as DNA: TGTGCCAGCAGTCCCGGCCTAGCGGGCCAGTTCTTC.

The chain's CDR3 is CASQDKKTGIETQYF. CDR3 nucleotides: TGTGCCAGTCAAGATAAAAAGACAGGGATAGAGACCCAGTACTTC. J is TRBJ2-5 and V is TRBV19, with TRBD1 identical over 7 bases. The CDR3 has 15 residues. Germline loops: CDR1 LNHDA, CDR2 SQIVND (reference sequence). V gave up 8 bases and J gave up 4 bases; unmatched junction bases: 13.

CDR3 bases: TGTGCCAGCAGCTTAACCAGGGACTACGAGCAGTACTTC. Translated, it gives CASSLTRDYEQYF. The chain is built from TRBV7-9 and TRBJ2-7, with a weak D call TRBD1 (5 bases). CDR3 size: 13 residues. Germline-derived CDR1 and CDR2 are SEHNR and FQNEAQ (reference sequence). The V and J ends lost 2 bases and 3 bases respectively, with 8 bases between them. Filled out from reference TRBV7-9 and TRBJ2-7, the complete variable domain reads DTGVSQNPRHKITKRGQNVTFRCDPISEHNRLYWYRQTLGQGPEFLTYFQNEAQLEKSRLLSDRFSAERPKGSFSTLEIQRTEQGDSAMYLCASSLTRDYEQYFGPGTRLTVT.

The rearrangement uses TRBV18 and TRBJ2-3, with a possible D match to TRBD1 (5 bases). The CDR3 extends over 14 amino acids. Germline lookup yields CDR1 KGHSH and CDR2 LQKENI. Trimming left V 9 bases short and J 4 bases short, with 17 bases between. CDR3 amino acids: CASFLDRSADTQYF. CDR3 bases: TGTGCCAGTTTCCTTGACAGAAGCGCAGATACGCAGTATTTT.

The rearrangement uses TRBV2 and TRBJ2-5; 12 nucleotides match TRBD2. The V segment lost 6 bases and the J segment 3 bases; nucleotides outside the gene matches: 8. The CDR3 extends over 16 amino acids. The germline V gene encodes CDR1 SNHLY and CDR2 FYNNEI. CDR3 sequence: CASRGLASGGEETQYF. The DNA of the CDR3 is TGTGCCAGCAGGGGGCTGGCTAGCGGGGGGGAAGAGACCCAGTACTTC.

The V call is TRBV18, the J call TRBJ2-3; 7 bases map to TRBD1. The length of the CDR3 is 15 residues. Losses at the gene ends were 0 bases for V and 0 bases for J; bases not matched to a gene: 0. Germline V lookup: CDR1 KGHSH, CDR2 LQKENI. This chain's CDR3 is CASSPPGQSTDTQYF. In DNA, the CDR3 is TGTGCCAGCTCACCACCGGGACAGAGCACAGATACGCAGTATTTT.

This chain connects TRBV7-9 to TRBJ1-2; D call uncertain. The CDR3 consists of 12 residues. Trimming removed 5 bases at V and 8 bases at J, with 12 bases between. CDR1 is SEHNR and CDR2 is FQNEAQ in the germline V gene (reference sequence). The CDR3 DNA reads TGTGCCAGCAGCGTCCCGGTTTCAGGCTACACCTTC. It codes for CASSVPVSGYTF.

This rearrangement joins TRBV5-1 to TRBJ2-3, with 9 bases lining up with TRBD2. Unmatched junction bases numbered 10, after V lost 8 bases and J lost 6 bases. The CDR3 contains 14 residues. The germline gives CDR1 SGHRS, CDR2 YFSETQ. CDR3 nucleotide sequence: TGCGCCAGTAAGATAATAGCGGGAGTGGATACGCAGTATTTT. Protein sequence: CASKIIAGVDTQYF.

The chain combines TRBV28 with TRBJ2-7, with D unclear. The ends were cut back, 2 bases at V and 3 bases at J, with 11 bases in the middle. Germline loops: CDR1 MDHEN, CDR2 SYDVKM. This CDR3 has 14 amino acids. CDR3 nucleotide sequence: TGTGCCAGCAGTTTAAGCACTACCGGCTACGAGCAGTACTTC. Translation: CASSLSTTGYEQYF.

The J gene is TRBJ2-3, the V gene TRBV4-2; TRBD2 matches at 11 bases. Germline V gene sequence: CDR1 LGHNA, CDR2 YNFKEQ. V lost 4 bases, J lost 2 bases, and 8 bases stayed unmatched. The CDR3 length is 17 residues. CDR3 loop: CASSLGLAGGFTDTQYF. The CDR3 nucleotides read TGTGCCAGCAGCCTAGGGCTAGCGGGGGGTTTCACAGATACGCAGTATTTT.

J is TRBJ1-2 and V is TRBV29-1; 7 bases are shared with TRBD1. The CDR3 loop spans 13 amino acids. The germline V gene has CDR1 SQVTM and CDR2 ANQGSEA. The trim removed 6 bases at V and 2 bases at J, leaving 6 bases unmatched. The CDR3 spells CSVTGTDNYGYTF. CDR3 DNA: TGCAGCGTCACCGGGACAGACAACTATGGCTACACCTTC.

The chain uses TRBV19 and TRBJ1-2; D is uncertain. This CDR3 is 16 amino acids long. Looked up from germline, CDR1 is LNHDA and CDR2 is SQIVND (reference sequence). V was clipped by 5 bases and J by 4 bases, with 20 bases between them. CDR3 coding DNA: TGTGCCAGTAGTCCACAACACCGGCCGGTGGGCTATGGCTACACCTTC. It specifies CASSPQHRPVGYGYTF.

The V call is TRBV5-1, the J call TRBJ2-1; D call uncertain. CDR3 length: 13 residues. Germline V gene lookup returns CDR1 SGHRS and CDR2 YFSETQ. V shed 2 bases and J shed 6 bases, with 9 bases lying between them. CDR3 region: CASSLETLNEQFF. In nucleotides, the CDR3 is TGCGCCAGCAGCTTAGAGACGCTCAATGAGCAGTTCTTC.

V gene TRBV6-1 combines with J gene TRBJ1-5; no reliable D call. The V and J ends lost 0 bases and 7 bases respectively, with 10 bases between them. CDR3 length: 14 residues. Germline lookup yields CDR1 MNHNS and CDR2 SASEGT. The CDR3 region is CASSEASFRQPQHF. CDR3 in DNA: TGTGCCAGCAGTGAAGCGAGTTTCCGCCAGCCCCAGCATTTT.

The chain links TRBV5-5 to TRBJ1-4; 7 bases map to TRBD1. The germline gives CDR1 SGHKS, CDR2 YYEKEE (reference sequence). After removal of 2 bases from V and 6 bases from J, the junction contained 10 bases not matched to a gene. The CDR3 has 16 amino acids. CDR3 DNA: TGTGCCAGCAGCTTAACCAACAGGGGCCGGGATGAAAAACTGTTTTTT. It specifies CASSLTNRGRDEKLFF. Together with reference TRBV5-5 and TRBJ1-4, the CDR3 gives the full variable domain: DAGVTQSPTHLIKTRGQQVTLRCSPISGHKSVSWYQQVLGQGPQFIFQYYEKEERGRGNFPDRFSARQFPNYSSELNVNALLLGDSALYLCASSLTNRGRDEKLFFGSGTQLSVL.